Listed below are T cell receptor beta chains from one sample, sequenced in a study of beta chain features in type 1 diabetes. Some clones are missing from TCRdb's copy, which holds only in-frame ones; the method was immunoSEQ multiplex PCR. Of 130,000 to 150,000 clones in the sample, about 50% were seen once. Source material: Tregs from blood. The receptors originated from a man between 18 and 29 years old in good health. Both conserved end residues are part of each CDR3. The D gene is left open where the match is weak.

D gene	V gene	CDR3 protein
.	TRBV9	CASSIRSGTLSGYGYTF
.	TRBV6-5	CASSYSRNSYEQYF
TRBD1	TRBV7-2	CASSLGLETGGRYGYTF
.	TRBV18	CASSPDGQLNQPQHF
TRBD1	TRBV7-6	CASSSSGFFGTGGLVNSPLHF
.	TRBV19	CASSSPGGAFPEAFF
.	TRBV5-1	CASSPRMGGGSGANVLTF
.	TRBV7-2	CASSRLRGETQYF
TRBD1	TRBV5-4	CASSLHRGQNTEAFF
.	TRBV7-6	CASSFPGREQYF
TRBD2	TRBV18	CASSPPAGGNEQYF
TRBD1	TRBV19	CASTGTVYGYTF
TRBD1	TRBV5-6	CASSLITGGPEPQHF
.	TRBV4-2	CASSQELQGGLNTQYF
.	TRBV25-1	CASTGAGNEKLFF
TRBD1	TRBV28	CASSLDSGQGFGGYTF
TRBD2	TRBV28	CASSRPGLAGRQFF
TRBD1	TRBV27	CASRPTGGFYEQYF
TRBD2	TRBV28	CASSFRRGADTQYF
TRBD2	TRBV5-4	CASSRGLAGGWYEQYF
TRBD1	TRBV10-3	CAISDRGQGSYEQYF
TRBD1	TRBV11-1	CASSLRGQGVSPLHF
.	TRBV9	CASSRSQGGGTYEQYF
TRBD2	TRBV27	CASRGLAGNTQYF
TRBD1	TRBV11-2	CASSEYRGRPQHF
TRBD2	TRBV15	CATSRGLAGSADTQYF
TRBD2	TRBV11-2	CASSLGLAETQYF
TRBD1	TRBV7-2	CASSYGTGVSGNTIYF
.	TRBV7-3	CASSLRSNTEAFF
.	TRBV2	CASTLRGLRLGYTF
TRBD2	TRBV29-1	CSAKLRTSSYEQYF
.	TRBV7-2	CASSLYGTRRETQYF
TRBD1	TRBV30	CAGNGQGRFSYEQYF
.	TRBV18	CASSPPTAYNEQFF
.	TRBV5-1	CASSLMAGLQETQYF
.	TRBV28	CASRVRGDTQYF
TRBD2	TRBV7-2	CASSLKFAGGNQETQYF
.	TRBV21-1	CASSKGHATEAFF
TRBD2	TRBV4-3	CASSQDWRSGRAYNEQFF
.	TRBV30	CAWSYPLGRASSYEQYF
.	TRBV9	CASSVEGRVATEAFF
.	TRBV5-1	CASSPPGNEQYF
TRBD2	TRBV7-2	CASSLAGGPRDTQYF
TRBD1	TRBV6-5	CASSYSGTGRGAFF
TRBD2	TRBV10-3	CAISRGLAGSGTYF
TRBD1	TRBV2	CASSVRQGASYTF
TRBD1	TRBV10-3	CAISEDRGNQPQHF
.	TRBV9	CASSVAPAGEPYEQYF
.	TRBV7-2	CASRGLGLKNEQYF
.	TRBV7-2	CASSIDLETQYF
TRBD2	TRBV5-1	CASSGLAGGVSYNEQFF
.	TRBV19	CASSIQVTDTQYF
.	TRBV30	CAWSVRVDLGQYF
TRBD2	TRBV10-3	CAISSTSGGPLSYNEQFF
TRBD2	TRBV7-2	CASSLFRASGRADPGELFF
TRBD2	TRBV5-1	CASSHRTSGSSYEQYF
.	TRBV19	CATVKERGSGNTIYF
.	TRBV7-2	CASSLLLRTQYF
.	TRBV6-5	CASSYRGIGDTQYF
.	TRBV6-6	CASRSSGDYGYTF